Shown below are 25 T cell receptor beta chains from a single sample sequenced in a study of blood T cells in healthy people across ages. A second roughly 6 to 12 cycle PCR used barcoded and J-beta primers. TCRdb used MiXCR to reprocess the 5' RACE reads, holding one entry per CDR3 protein. The data show around 670,000 distinct CDR3 sequences, about 28% seen once. The sequenced sample was blood. The source is a woman of 80 years or more in good health.

The chain employs TRBV28 and TRBJ1-2, with a possible D match to TRBD1 (5 bases). Germline V gene lookup returns CDR1 MDHEN and CDR2 SYDVKM. Trimming pared 5 bases from V and 1 base from J, leaving 8 bases between. The CDR3 length is 13 residues. Here the CDR3 DNA reads TGTGCCAGCAGTGGGGGAGTTAACTATGGCTACACCTTC. Amino acid sequence: CASSGGVNYGYTF.

This clonotype was observed many times. The V and J genes are TRBV20-1 and TRBJ2-2, with 9 bases fitting TRBD2. Trimming took 4 bases from V and 8 from J; bases not matched to a gene: 14. The CDR3 length is 16 residues. Germline CDR1 DFQATT, CDR2 SNEGSKA (reference sequence). CDR3 nucleotide sequence: TGCAGTGCTACCCGGCGGGGGGGCGCGAATAGGGGGGAGCTGTTTTTT. Encoded protein: CSATRRGGANRGELFF.

This chain connects TRBV5-5 to TRBJ1-2; 7 positions match TRBD1. V lost 3 bases to trimming and J lost 3 bases; unmatched junction nucleotides: 11. The CDR3 has 16 residues. Germline loops: CDR1 SGHKS, CDR2 YYEKEE (reference sequence). The chain's CDR3 is CASSSRVGRGDYGYTF. CDR3 sequence (DNA): TGTGCCAGCAGCTCGAGGGTTGGCAGGGGGGACTATGGCTACACCTTC. Looking up the rest from reference TRBV5-5 and TRBJ1-2 gives the full variable domain: DAGVTQSPTHLIKTRGQQVTLRCSPISGHKSVSWYQQVLGQGPQFIFQYYEKEERGRGNFPDRFSARQFPNYSSELNVNALLLGDSALYLCASSSRVGRGDYGYTFGSGTRLTVV.

The genes are TRBV29-1 and TRBJ2-7, with TRBD2 as a possible D gene (5 bases). Germline V CDR1 and CDR2: SQVTM, ANQGSEA. This CDR3 has 13 amino acids. Trimming took 1 base from V and 5 from J, leaving 12 bases between them. The CDR3 protein is CSVEGGRGNEQYF. The CDR3 nucleotides read TGCAGCGTTGAAGGAGGCCGAGGGAACGAGCAGTACTTC.

Of note for this clonotype: This clone may be a read error of a much larger clone one base away. The rearrangement links TRBV4-2 to TRBJ2-5, with 11 bases identical to TRBD2. The V segment lost 4 bases and the J segment 11 bases; nucleotides outside the gene matches: 9. CDR1 and CDR2 from the germline V gene are LGHNA and YNFKEQ. The CDR3 has 14 residues. CDR3 sequence (DNA): TGTGCCAGCAGCCTAGCGGGGGGGCGCGATGAGCAGTACTTC. This sequence encodes CASSLAGGRDEQYF.

Many counts were recorded for this clonotype. V and J are TRBV18 and TRBJ2-7; TRBD1 aligns across 9 bases. Looked up from germline, CDR1 is KGHSH and CDR2 is LQKENI. V was pared by 3 bases and J by 2 bases, with 5 bases of the junction left unmatched. The CDR3 covers 15 residues. The CDR3 DNA reads TGTGCCAGCTCACCCCGGGACAGGGATACCTACGAGCAGTACTTC. Its translation: CASSPRDRDTYEQYF.

The CDR3 coding sequence is TGTGCCAGCAGCCGCCCGAGGGGAAGGGGCAATGAGCAGTTCTTC. Protein: CASSRPRGRGNEQFF. This sequence joins TRBV7-2 and TRBJ2-1; D is possibly TRBD1 or TRBD2 (5 bases each). The CDR3 runs 15 residues. V was clipped by 5 bases and J by 6 bases, with 17 bases between them. The V gene's germline CDR1 is SGHTA and CDR2 FQGNSA.

As concerns this clonotype: With a much larger clone just one base away, this may be a read error. The chain joins TRBV20-1 to TRBJ1-1, with D unclear. V gave up 6 bases and J gave up 1 base, with 15 bases separating them. The CDR3 extends over 14 amino acids. Germline CDR1 DFQATT, CDR2 SNEGSKA (reference sequence). CDR3 bases: TGCAGTGCCCTGTTACTATGGCAGAACACTGAAGCTTTCTTT. Protein sequence: CSALLLWQNTEAFF.

There are many counts of this clonotype. V usage is TRBV20-1 and J usage is TRBJ2-3; D unresolved. The CDR3 covers 12 residues. Deletions cut 5 bases from V and 4 bases from J, with 10 bases between. Germline V gene data show CDR1 as DFQATT and CDR2 as SNEGSKA (reference sequence). The DNA for the CDR3 is TGCAGTGCTGTATGGACCTCAGATACGCAGTATTTT. This codes for CSAVWTSDTQYF.

The chain has TRBV7-8 and TRBJ1-1, with a weak D call TRBD1 (6 bases). This CDR3 comprises 17 residues. CDR1 is SGHVS and CDR2 is FQNEAQ in the germline V gene. Trimming cost V 1 base and J 1 base, with 16 bases left between them. CDR3 protein: CASSLEWGLGWNTEAFF. The CDR3, as DNA: TGTGCCAGCAGCTTAGAATGGGGGCTTGGTTGGAACACTGAAGCTTTCTTT.

This clonotype was counted at least ten times. The V and J genes are TRBV10-3 and TRBJ1-1; D is unresolved. CDR1 and CDR2 (germline): ENHRY, SYGVKD. The CDR3 length is 14 residues. V gave up 3 bases and J gave up 2 bases, with 10 bases separating them. This CDR3 is CAISDSFSNTEAFF. CDR3 nucleotides: TGTGCCATCAGTGATTCTTTCAGCAACACTGAAGCTTTCTTT.

This clonotype was seen many times. The chain links TRBV29-1 to TRBJ2-7; TRBD1 might be the D (6 bases). Trimming cost V 8 bases and J 2 bases, with 16 bases left between them. In germline, CDR1 is SQVTM, CDR2 ANQGSEA. The CDR3 has 13 amino acids. The CDR3 loop reads CSFAATGTYEQYF. CDR3 nucleotide sequence: TGCAGCTTTGCCGCGACAGGCACCTACGAGCAGTACTTC.

This sequence joins TRBV7-2 and TRBJ2-7, with D possibly being TRBD1 (5 bases). CDR1 and CDR2 from the germline V gene are SGHTA and FQGNSA. The CDR3 spans 15 residues. V was pared by 4 bases and J by 0 bases, with 13 bases between. The CDR3 region has the DNA TGTGCCAGCAGCTACACAGGAGCCAGCTCCTACGAGCAGTACTTC. Protein sequence: CASSYTGASSYEQYF.

This clonotype was picked up a small number of times. CDR3 sequence: CASSLEPRGGRKTQYF. DNA for the CDR3: TGTGCCAGCAGCTTAGAACCGCGGGGGGGCCGAAAGACCCAGTACTTC. The chain recombines TRBV7-2 with TRBJ2-5; 9 positions match TRBD2. Germline CDR1 SGHTA, CDR2 FQGNSA. The CDR3 covers 16 residues. The trim removed 1 base at V and 6 bases at J, leaving 9 bases unmatched.

This clonotype came up many times. This chain joins TRBV5-1 and TRBJ1-1; D is perhaps TRBD1 (6 bases). CDR3 length: 15 amino acids. V was shortened by 0 bases and J by 3 bases, with 12 bases between the two germline ends. Germline CDR1 reads SGHRS; CDR2 reads YFSETQ. This chain's CDR3 is CASSLGQPGDTEAFF. The CDR3 bases are TGCGCCAGCAGCTTGGGACAGCCAGGGGACACTGAAGCTTTCTTT.

This clonotype has a count of ten or more. The chain uses TRBV6-4 and TRBJ2-3; the D is unclear. V was trimmed by 3 bases and J by 5 bases, leaving 9 bases between them. The CDR3 sequence is 13 residues long. The V gene's germline CDR1 is MRHNA and CDR2 SNTAGT. CDR3 sequence: CASSEDSGDTQYF. CDR3 DNA: TGTGCCAGCAGTGAAGACTCCGGAGATACGCAGTATTTT.

Regarding this clonotype: A much larger clone lies a single base off, so this may be a read error. This chain joins TRBV29-1 and TRBJ1-1; D is unclear. Germline V gene data show CDR1 as SQVTM and CDR2 as ANQGSEA. This CDR3 spans 13 amino acids. CDR3 residues: CSSRSGNFGEVFF. In DNA form, the CDR3 reads TGCAGCTCCCGTTCGGGGAACTTCGGTGAAGTTTTCTTT.

This clonotype appeared many times. The chain employs TRBV6-6 and TRBJ1-2, with no clear D. This CDR3 has 13 amino acids. Trimming stripped 7 bases from V and 2 bases from J, with 11 bases between. Germline V gives CDR1 MNHNY, CDR2 SVGAGI (reference sequence). The CDR3 here is CASIIGRNYGYTF. The CDR3 coding sequence is TGTGCCAGCATCATTGGACGGAACTATGGCTACACCTTC.

This clonotype has ten or more counts. This chain uses TRBV14 with TRBJ2-7, with TRBD2 matching 7 bases. CDR1 SGHDN and CDR2 FVKESK come from the germline V gene. The CDR3 totals 14 residues. The V and J ends lost 4 bases and 6 bases, in that order; junction bases with no gene match: 9. CDR3 nucleotide sequence: TGTGCCAGCAGCCGCGGACTAGGTTTCTTCGAGCAGTACTTC. Protein: CASSRGLGFFEQYF.

This rearrangement joins TRBV10-3 to TRBJ1-2; no clear D gene. There are 13 residues in the CDR3. Trimming removed 10 bases at V and 3 bases at J, with 15 bases between. Looked up from germline, CDR1 is ENHRY and CDR2 is SYGVKD. CDR3 sequence: CANSRRTDYGYTF. CDR3 nucleotides: TGTGCCAACTCACGGAGGACTGACTATGGCTACACCTTC.

Many counts were recorded for this clonotype. The gene calls are TRBV3-1 and TRBJ2-7; D uncertain. Germline-derived CDR1 and CDR2 are LGHDT and YNNKEL (reference sequence). There are 13 residues in the CDR3. Trimming removed 8 bases from V and 2 bases from J, with 13 bases in between. This chain's CDR3 is CASGTVATYEQYF. The CDR3 DNA reads TGTGCCAGCGGAACAGTTGCTACCTACGAGCAGTACTTC.

V gene TRBV5-1 combines with J gene TRBJ2-7; D uncertain. CDR3 length equals 14 residues. Germline CDR1 reads SGHRS; CDR2 reads YFSETQ. V gave up 4 bases and J gave up 2 bases, with 13 bases separating them. CDR3 region: CASSRPLPTYEQYF. In DNA, the CDR3 is TGCGCCAGCAGCCGGCCTCTACCTACCTACGAGCAGTACTTC.

A word on this clonotype: Being one base from a much bigger clone, this may be a read error. The chain is built from TRBV4-1 and TRBJ2-1; D might be TRBD2 (6 bases). Trimming left V 5 bases short and J 5 bases short, with 22 bases between. Looked up from germline, CDR1 is MGHRA and CDR2 is YSYEKL. CDR3 length: 17 residues. The CDR3 loop is CASSSETDVTRDNEQFF. CDR3 sequence (DNA): TGCGCCAGCAGCTCAGAGACGGACGTGACTAGGGACAATGAGCAGTTCTTC.

This clonotype was detected many times. The V call is TRBV20-1, the J call TRBJ1-1; D uncertain. The CDR3 totals 13 residues. The ends were cut back, 0 bases at V and 4 bases at J, with 9 bases in the middle. Germline assignment: CDR1 DFQATT and CDR2 SNEGSKA (reference sequence). This CDR3 reads CSARERGSTEAFF. CDR3 in DNA: TGCAGTGCTAGAGAGCGGGGATCCACTGAAGCTTTCTTT.

Details on this clonotype: A much larger clone differs by one base, so this may be a read error. The V call is TRBV3-1, the J call TRBJ2-7; the D gene is possibly TRBD2 (7 bases). Gene TRBJ2-5 matches the end of the DNA better, so the J call may be wrong. The CDR3 is 14 residues long. Germline V gene lookup returns CDR1 LGHDT and CDR2 YNNKEL (reference sequence). CDR3 nucleotide sequence: TGTGCCAACAGCCGTGGCGGGGGCGGGGAGACCCAGTACTTC. The encoded protein is CANSRGGGGETQYF.